This T cell receptor (beta chain) was documented in a study of PD-1 blockade in classical Hodgkin lymphoma. Study-wide background: Each patient was given nivolumab 3 mg/kg through a vein every 2 weeks.

In every patient, relapse followed autologous stem cell transplantation, while exposure to brentuximab vedotin differed. Clones were sequenced by immunoSEQ multiplex PCR, and TCRdb holds only the in-frame ones, with some missing. The table records more than 140,000 clones, around four fifths of them present only once. The TCR sequence derives from a human donor with classical Hodgkin lymphoma. The input for sequencing was peripheral blood mononuclear cells (PBMCs), taken before the second cycle of nivolumab.

The CDR3 reads CASSFRGQGGISTDTQYF. Here the CDR3 DNA reads TGTGCCAGCAGCTTCAGAGGACAGGGAGGGATTAGTACAGATACGCAGTATTTT. V gene TRBV7-2 combines with J gene TRBJ2-3; D may be TRBD1 (8 bases). The CDR3 has 18 residues. Germline loops: CDR1 SGHTA, CDR2 FQGNSA. The germline V and J ends were trimmed by 3 bases and 3 bases, with 22 bases remaining between them.